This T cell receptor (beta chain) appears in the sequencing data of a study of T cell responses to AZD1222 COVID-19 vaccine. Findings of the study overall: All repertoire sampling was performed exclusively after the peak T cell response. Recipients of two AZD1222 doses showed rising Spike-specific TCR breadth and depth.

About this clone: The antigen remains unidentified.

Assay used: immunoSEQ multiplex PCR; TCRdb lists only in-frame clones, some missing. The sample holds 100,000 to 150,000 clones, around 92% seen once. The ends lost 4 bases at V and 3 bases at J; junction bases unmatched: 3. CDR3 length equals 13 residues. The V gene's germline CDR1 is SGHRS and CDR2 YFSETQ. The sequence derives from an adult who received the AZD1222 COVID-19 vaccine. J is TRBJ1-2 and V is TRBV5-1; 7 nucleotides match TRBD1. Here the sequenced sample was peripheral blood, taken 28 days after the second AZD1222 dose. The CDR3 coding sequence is TGCGCCAGCAGCGGCACAGGGGACTATGGCTACACCTTC. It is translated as CASSGTGDYGYTF.